This entry lists 19 T cell receptor beta chains sequenced from one sample in a study of blood T cell repertoires in COVID-19. The data were produced by immunoSEQ multiplex PCR, yet TCRdb's version contains in-frame clones alone and is incomplete. The repertoire includes tens of thousands of clones, roughly nine tenths of them detected once, and less than 5.5% sits in the top ten. The sequencing input was peripheral blood. The receptor set was obtained from a man aged 50-59 years with active COVID-19.

The rearrangement uses TRBV7-8 and TRBJ2-5; 7 positions agree with TRBD2. This CDR3 spans 14 amino acids. V was clipped by 1 base and J by 5 bases; unmatched bases: 4. Germline V CDR1 and CDR2: SGHVS, FQNEAQ. The CDR3 DNA is TGTGCCAGCAGCTTAGGCGGGGGTCTGGAGACCCAGTACTTC. Encoded protein: CASSLGGGLETQYF.

The chain joins TRBV10-3 to TRBJ2-7, with D perhaps matching TRBD2 (6 bases). The CDR3 loop spans 13 amino acids. The germline V gene encodes CDR1 ENHRY and CDR2 SYGVKD. Trimming cost V 3 bases and J 9 bases, with 15 bases left between them. The CDR3 loop is CAISDREQRAQYF. In DNA, the CDR3 is TGTGCCATCAGTGATCGCGAACAGCGGGCGCAGTACTTC.

The DNA for the CDR3 is TGTGCCAGCAGCCCAAGGACAGGGCACTCTGAAGCTTTCTTT. This sequence encodes CASSPRTGHSEAFF. The rearrangement joins TRBV7-8 to TRBJ1-1, with 8 bases matching TRBD1. Germline CDR1 reads SGHVS; CDR2 reads FQNEAQ. The V segment lost 5 bases and the J segment 6 bases; nucleotides outside the gene matches: 8. The CDR3 totals 14 residues.

The chain carries TRBV5-1 and TRBJ2-1; 9 bases map to TRBD1. Germline CDR1 reads SGHRS; CDR2 reads YFSETQ. CDR3 length: 15 amino acids. J lost 3 bases, V lost 0 bases, and 1 base had no gene match. The CDR3, as DNA: TGCGCCAGCAGCTTGGCGGGACAGGGCTACAATGAGCAGTTCTTC. Protein product: CASSLAGQGYNEQFF.

This clone was counted once. This chain connects TRBV11-2 to TRBJ2-3; 9 positions match TRBD1. J was trimmed by 4 bases and V by 2 bases; bases with no gene match: 7. CDR1 is SGHAT, CDR2 FQNNGV, per germline. The CDR3 spans 16 residues. This CDR3 reads CASSLIRDRASDTQYF. In nucleotides, the CDR3 is TGTGCCAGCAGCTTAATAAGGGACAGGGCATCAGATACGCAGTATTTT.

The chain recombines TRBV19 with TRBJ2-1; 9 nucleotides line up with TRBD2. Germline values: CDR1 LNHDA, CDR2 SQIVND (reference sequence). Germline trimming cut 4 bases from V and 10 bases from J; bases unmatched to any gene: 11. This CDR3 has 15 amino acids. CDR3 in DNA: TGTGCCAGTAGTAAAAAATTAGCGGGAGCAGGAGAGCAGTTCTTC. Translated, it gives CASSKKLAGAGEQFF.

The rearrangement joins TRBV16 to TRBJ1-3, with D perhaps TRBD1 (5 bases). Germline assignment: CDR1 KGHSY and CDR2 FQNENV. V was shortened by 4 bases and J by 0 bases, with 10 bases between the two germline ends. The length of the CDR3 is 15 residues. CDR3 amino acids: CASSPDSYSGNTIYF. The CDR3 DNA reads as TGTGCCAGCAGCCCCGACAGTTACTCTGGAAACACCATATATTTT.

This chain uses TRBV4-3 with TRBJ1-6; 9 nucleotides align to TRBD1. The CDR3 loop spans 16 amino acids. Unmatched junction bases numbered 7, after V lost 3 bases and J lost 7 bases. Germline CDR1 is LGHNA and CDR2 is YSLEER. The CDR3 DNA reads as TGCGCCAGCAGCCAGATGATACAGGGGGCCAATTCACCCCTCCACTTT. Translated: CASSQMIQGANSPLHF.

The genes are TRBV4-3 and TRBJ1-1; D unresolved. The CDR3 contains 15 residues. Trimming cost V 0 bases and J 0 bases, with 8 bases left between them. From germline, CDR1 is LGHNA and CDR2 YSLEER. This chain's CDR3 is CASSQDRTVNTEAFF. The CDR3 DNA reads as TGCGCCAGCAGCCAAGATAGAACGGTGAACACTGAAGCTTTCTTT.

V usage is TRBV10-3 and J usage is TRBJ2-7; the match to TRBD2 covers 15 bases. The CDR3 is 15 amino acids. CDR1 ENHRY and CDR2 SYGVKD come from the germline V gene. Losses at the gene ends were 7 bases for V and 5 bases for J; bases not matched to a gene: 6. The CDR3 DNA sequence: TGTGCCATCACCAGGACTAGCGGGAGGGCGGACGAGCAGTACTTC. This gives the protein CAITRTSGRADEQYF.

This clone has only one observation. The chain couples TRBV5-1 to TRBJ1-1; possible D gene TRBD1, 5 bases. The ends were cut back, 0 bases at V and 3 bases at J, with 9 bases in the middle. The CDR3 runs to 14 residues. In germline, CDR1 is SGHRS, CDR2 YFSETQ. CDR3 in DNA: TGCGCCAGCAGCTTGGTAGGGGCTTACACTGAAGCTTTCTTT. Protein sequence: CASSLVGAYTEAFF.

This clone occurred a few times. The rearrangement joins TRBV6-2 or TRBV6-3 to TRBJ1-6; tentative D call: TRBD1 (5 bases). Trimming cost V 6 bases and J 4 bases, with 16 bases left between them. Germline CDR1 reads MNHEY; CDR2 reads SVGEGT. This CDR3 contains 16 residues. This chain's CDR3 is CASSRTPPGYNSPLHF. The CDR3 nucleotides are TGTGCCAGCAGCCGTACCCCACCAGGGTATAATTCACCCCTCCACTTT.

This clone is a singleton in its sample. The chain recombines TRBV5-6 with TRBJ2-1; TRBD2 aligns across 8 bases. The CDR3 runs to 15 residues. Germline V gene sequence: CDR1 SGHDT, CDR2 YYEEEE. V gave up 5 bases and J gave up 12 bases; unmatched junction bases: 16. In nucleotides, the CDR3 is TGTGCCAGCAGTTCGCTCGGCGGGAGGCCCCAAGGGCAGTTCTTC. Its protein is CASSSLGGRPQGQFF.

The chain links TRBV5-1 to TRBJ1-2; 11 positions agree with TRBD1. The CDR3 has 15 residues. CDR1 and CDR2 (germline): SGHRS, YFSETQ. J gave up 3 bases and V 6 bases, and 7 bases lay outside the gene matches. In nucleotides, the CDR3 is TGCGCCAGCACCCAACGGACAGGGGGCGACTATGGCTACACCTTC. Amino acid sequence: CASTQRTGGDYGYTF.

This clone has just one count. The J gene is TRBJ2-1, the V gene TRBV9, with D possibly matching TRBD2 (6 bases). Per the germline V gene, CDR1 is SGDLS and CDR2 is YYNGEE. V lost 0 bases, J lost 9 bases, and 13 bases lay in between. There are 14 residues in the CDR3. CDR3 nucleotides: TGTGCCAGCAGCGTAGGACCACGGGAGACTGAGCAGTTCTTC. Amino acid sequence: CASSVGPRETEQFF. Using reference TRBV9 and TRBJ2-1 for the parts outside the CDR3, the full variable domain is DSGVTQTPKHLITATGQRVTLRCSPRSGDLSVYWYQQSLDQGLQFLIQYYNGEERAKGNILERFSAQQFPDLHSELNLSSLELGDSALYFCASSVGPRETEQFFGPGTRLTVL.

The genes are TRBV19 and TRBJ2-1; a possible D gene is TRBD2 (5 bases). The V gene lost 3 bases and the J gene lost 4 bases, with 16 bases spanning the gap. Per the germline V gene, CDR1 is LNHDA and CDR2 is SQIVND (reference sequence). The CDR3 has 16 residues. CDR3 nucleotide sequence: TGTGCCAGTAGTATGCCAGCGGTGGGTCCTTACAATGAGCAGTTCTTC. Translated: CASSMPAVGPYNEQFF.

This clone was counted a single time. The rearrangement joins TRBV5-5 to TRBJ2-5, with 9 nucleotides matching TRBD1. The CDR3 length is 16 residues. Germline V lookup: CDR1 SGHKS, CDR2 YYEKEE (reference sequence). Trimming at V came to 2 bases and at J to 2 bases, leaving 7 bases not matched to a gene. CDR3 loop: CASSFLTGGIQETQYF. The DNA for the CDR3 is TGTGCCAGCAGCTTTCTGACAGGGGGAATACAAGAGACCCAGTACTTC.

In regard to this clone: One junction end does not reproduce the germline sequence, and a read error may be involved. V usage is TRBV11-3 and J usage is TRBJ1-1; D is uncertain. The CDR3 extends over 13 amino acids. CDR1 is SGHNT and CDR2 is YENEEA in the germline V gene. The CDR3 loop is CASSLDPVNSPSF. The CDR3, as DNA: TGTGCCAGCAGCTTAGATCCCGTAAACAGTCCTTCCTTT.

The V gene is TRBV7-9, the J gene TRBJ2-7, with D perhaps TRBD2 (6 bases). The germline V and J ends were trimmed by 3 bases and 2 bases, with 8 bases remaining between them. CDR1 is SEHNR and CDR2 is FQNEAQ in the germline V gene (reference sequence). The CDR3 consists of 13 residues. CDR3: CASSLEGTYEQYF. CDR3 DNA sequence: TGTGCCAGCAGCTTGGAGGGCACCTACGAGCAGTACTTC. The complete variable domain, with remaining parts taken from reference TRBV7-9 and TRBJ2-7, reads DTGVSQNPRHKITKRGQNVTFRCDPISEHNRLYWYRQTLGQGPEFLTYFQNEAQLEKSRLLSDRFSAERPKGSFSTLEIQRTEQGDSAMYLCASSLEGTYEQYFGPGTRLTVT.